This is a list of T cell receptor beta chains from one sample in a study of blood T cell repertoires in COVID-19. Sequencing used immunoSEQ multiplex PCR; TCRdb keeps in-frame clones, though not all of them. The sample has 270,000 or so clones, 70% to 90% seen once. Sequencing used PBMCs or T cells enriched from blood (not recorded which). These receptors came from a woman between 25 and 40 years old with acute COVID-19. CDR3s include the opening cysteine and the closing phenylalanine or tryptophan. The order of the fields is V gene, J gene, clone size, CDR3 length, D gene, CDR3 DNA, CDR3 protein. The D gene is left open where the match is weak. Size values are once, few and many counts, or a class for expanded clones, and some rows have none.

TRBV28	TRBJ1-1	.	16	.	TGTGCCAGCAGCCTAGGTGGGACAAACTTGAACACTGAAGCTTTCTTT	CASSLGGTNLNTEAFF
TRBV19	TRBJ1-5	.	13	.	TGTGCCAGTAGTCTACAGGGTGAGCAGCCCCAGCATTTT	CASSLQGEQPQHF
TRBV6-5	TRBJ1-1	.	14	TRBD1	TGTGCCAGCACCTTGGACAGGGGGAACACTGAAGCTTTCTTT	CASTLDRGNTEAFF
TRBV5-6	TRBJ2-4	.	13	TRBD2	TGTGCCAGCAGCGGGGGAGGGGCCAACATTCAGTACTTC	CASSGGGANIQYF
TRBV5-4	TRBJ1-3	.	16	TRBD1	TGTGCCAGCAGCTCGGGACAGATTCTCTCTGGAAACACCATATATTTT	CASSSGQILSGNTIYF
TRBV5-1	TRBJ2-2	.	14	TRBD1	TGCGCCAGCAGCTTGCAGGGGGCCACCGGGGAGCTGTTTTTT	CASSLQGATGELFF
TRBV28	TRBJ1-2	.	13	.	TGTGCCAGCGGGGGGGATGGTAACTATGGCTACACCTTC	CASGGDGNYGYTF
TRBV7-9	TRBJ2-2	.	15	.	TGTGCCAGCAGCCCGGGTGAGGGATGGACCGGGGAGCTGTTTTTT	CASSPGEGWTGELFF
TRBV29-1	TRBJ1-1	.	17	TRBD1	TGCAGCGTCGAGAGGTGGAGGACAGGCGACACGAACACTGAAGCTTTCTTT	CSVERWRTGDTNTEAFF
TRBV28	TRBJ1-5	.	14	TRBD1	TGTGCCAGCAGTTTTCAGGGGGCCTTTCAGCCCCAGCATTTT	CASSFQGAFQPQHF
TRBV11-1	TRBJ2-7	.	14	.	TGTGCCAGCAGCCCCATGAGGGAATCTTACGAGCAGTACTTC	CASSPMRESYEQYF
TRBV27	TRBJ1-5	.	15	.	TGTGCCAGCAGTTCTCAGGGCTACAGCAATCAGCCCCAGCATTTT	CASSSQGYSNQPQHF
TRBV27	TRBJ2-1	.	13	TRBD1	TGTGCCAGCACTAGAGACAGGGACAATGAGCAGTTCTTC	CASTRDRDNEQFF
TRBV5-6	TRBJ1-1	.	14	TRBD1	TGTGCCAGCAGCTCCTCCGGGACAGGGGGGATAGCTTTCTTT	CASSSSGTGGIAFF
TRBV18	TRBJ1-6	once	15	.	TGTGCCAGCTCACCACTCAGGAATGTTGGTTCACCCCTCCACTTT	CASSPLRNVGSPLHF
TRBV10-3	TRBJ2-1	.	14	.	TGTGCCATCAGTGAAAGTATGGGGCGCAATGAGCAGTTCTTC	CAISESMGRNEQFF
TRBV4-2	TRBJ2-1	.	13	.	TGTGCCAGCAGTCCCGGGATGGGCAATGAGCAGTTCTTC	CASSPGMGNEQFF
TRBV12-3/TRBV12-4	TRBJ2-1	.	13	.	TGTGCCAGCATTCCCCCCCCGGACAATGAGCAGTTCTTC	CASIPPPDNEQFF
TRBV27	TRBJ2-1	.	15	TRBD2	TGTGCCAGCAGTTTAACTAGCGGGATTATCAATGAGCAGTTCTTC	CASSLTSGIINEQFF
TRBV5-4	TRBJ1-1	.	13	.	TGTGCCAGCAGCGGAGTAGGAGGCACTGAAGCTTTCTTT	CASSGVGGTEAFF
TRBV28	TRBJ1-5	.	12	.	TGTGCCAGCAGTTCTCGTAATCAGCCCCAGCATTTT	CASSSRNQPQHF
TRBV28	TRBJ2-1	.	15	TRBD2	TGTGCCACCGGACTAGCGGTAACCTCCTACAATGAGCAGTTCTTC	CATGLAVTSYNEQFF
TRBV11-3	TRBJ2-7	once	14	.	TGTGCCAGCAGCTCCCAGGGAGGTTCCCACGAGCAGTACTTC	CASSSQGGSHEQYF
TRBV3-1/TRBV3-2	TRBJ1-5	.	15	.	TGTGCCAGCAGCCAATTAAGTACGGGTAATCAGCCCCAGCATTTT	CASSQLSTGNQPQHF
TRBV27	TRBJ1-1	.	14	.	TGTGCCAGCAGTTTCGACAGAGCGAACACTGAAGCTTTCTTT	CASSFDRANTEAFF
TRBV20-1	TRBJ2-7	.	14	.	TGCAGTGCTAGTCCAATGGGCCCGTCCTACGAGCAGTACTTC	CSASPMGPSYEQYF
TRBV6-5	TRBJ2-7	.	11	.	TGTGCCAGCAGTCAGAACTACGAGCAGTACTTC	CASSQNYEQYF
TRBV7-3	TRBJ2-1	.	12	.	TGTGCCAGCAGCGCTATCGGGGGTGAGCAGTTCTTC	CASSAIGGEQFF
TRBV29-1	TRBJ2-3	once	13	TRBD2	TGCAGCGTTCATAGCGGGAGGTCGGATACGCAGTATTTT	CSVHSGRSDTQYF
TRBV2	TRBJ1-5	.	15	TRBD1	TGTGCCAGCAGACAACAGGGGCTTAGCAATCAGCCCCAGCATTTT	CASRQQGLSNQPQHF
TRBV5-5	TRBJ2-7	.	15	TRBD1	TGTGCCAGCAGCCCGGGACAGGGACCGGTCGGCGAGCAGTACTTC	CASSPGQGPVGEQYF
TRBV19	TRBJ1-5	.	18	.	TGTGCCAGTAGTAACACCTTATTTTCGCAGGGTCAGGAACAGCCCCAGCATTTT	CASSNTLFSQGQEQPQHF
TRBV27	TRBJ2-2	.	21	TRBD2	TGTGCCAGCAGTGTTGTAGGGGGGACTAGCGGGAGGATGTGGAACACCGGGGAGCTGTTTTTT	CASSVVGGTSGRMWNTGELFF
TRBV20-1	TRBJ1-2	.	11	.	TGCAGGGGAGGGGGAGACTATGGCTACACCTTC	CRGGGDYGYTF
TRBV24-1	TRBJ1-1	.	13	TRBD1	TGTGCCACCAGTGACCCCTCCGGGACAGGGCCGTGTTTT	CATSDPSGTGPCF
TRBV19	TRBJ1-2	.	15	TRBD1	TGTGCCAGTAGTATAGAGGCAGGGGGCATGGGGGGCTACACCTTC	CASSIEAGGMGGYTF
TRBV18	TRBJ1-5	.	13	.	TGTGCCAGCTCACTACCGGGAGAAGGGCCCCAGCATTTT	CASSLPGEGPQHF
TRBV27	TRBJ2-7	.	13	TRBD2	TGTGCCAGCAGTTCCGGACTAGTCTACGAGCAGTACTTC	CASSSGLVYEQYF
TRBV5-5	TRBJ2-3	.	15	TRBD1	TGTGCCAGCAGCTCCCGCACAGGGGACACAGATACGCAGTATTTT	CASSSRTGDTDTQYF
TRBV7-2	TRBJ2-3	few	16	.	TGTGCCAGCAGCTTAGGTTTCGGAGCTAGCACAGATACGCAGTATTTT	CASSLGFGASTDTQYF
TRBV5-6	TRBJ1-6	.	15	TRBD1	TGTGCCAGCAGCTACAAGGGGGCGCTGAATTCACCCCTCCACTTT	CASSYKGALNSPLHF
TRBV5-1	TRBJ2-1	.	12	.	TGCGCCAGCAGCTCAACCTACAATGAGCAGTTCTTC	CASSSTYNEQFF
TRBV7-2	TRBJ2-4	.	18	.	TGTGCCAGCAGCTTAAAAGGTTTAGCGGAGTTAGCCAAAAACATTCAGTACTTC	CASSLKGLAELAKNIQYF
TRBV30	TRBJ2-7	.	12	.	TGTGCCTGTGGGCGGGACGGATACGAGCAGTACTTC	CACGRDGYEQYF